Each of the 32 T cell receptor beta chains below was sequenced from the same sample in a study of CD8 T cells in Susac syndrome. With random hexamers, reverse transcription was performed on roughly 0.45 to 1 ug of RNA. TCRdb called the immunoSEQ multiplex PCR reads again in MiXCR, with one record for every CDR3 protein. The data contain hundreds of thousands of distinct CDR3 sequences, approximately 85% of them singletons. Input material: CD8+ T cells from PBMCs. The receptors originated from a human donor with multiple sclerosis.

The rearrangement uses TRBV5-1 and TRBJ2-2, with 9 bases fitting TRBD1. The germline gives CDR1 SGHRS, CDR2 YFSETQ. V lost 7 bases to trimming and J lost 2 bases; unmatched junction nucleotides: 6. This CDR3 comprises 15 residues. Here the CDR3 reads CASHPGQGNTGELFF. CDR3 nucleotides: TGCGCCAGCCACCCGGGACAGGGAAACACCGGGGAGCTGTTTTTT.

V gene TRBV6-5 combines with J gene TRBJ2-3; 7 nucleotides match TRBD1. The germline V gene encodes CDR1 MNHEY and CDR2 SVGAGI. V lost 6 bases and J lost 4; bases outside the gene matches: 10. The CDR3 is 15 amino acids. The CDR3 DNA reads TGTGCCAGCAGCCACCCCAACAGGGGCCCAGATACGCAGTATTTT. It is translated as CASSHPNRGPDTQYF.

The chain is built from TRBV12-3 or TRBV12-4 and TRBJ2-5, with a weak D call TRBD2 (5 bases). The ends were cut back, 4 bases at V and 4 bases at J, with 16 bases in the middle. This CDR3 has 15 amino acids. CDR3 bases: TGTGCCAGCAGTTCGGGCCGGGGATACAGAGAGACCCAGTACTTC. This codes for CASSSGRGYRETQYF.

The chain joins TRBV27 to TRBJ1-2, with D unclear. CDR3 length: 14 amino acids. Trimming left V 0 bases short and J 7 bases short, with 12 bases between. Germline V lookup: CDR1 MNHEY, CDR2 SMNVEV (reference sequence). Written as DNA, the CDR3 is TGTGCCAGCAGTTTATCGGCCGGGGTCCGTGGCTACACCTTC. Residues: CASSLSAGVRGYTF.

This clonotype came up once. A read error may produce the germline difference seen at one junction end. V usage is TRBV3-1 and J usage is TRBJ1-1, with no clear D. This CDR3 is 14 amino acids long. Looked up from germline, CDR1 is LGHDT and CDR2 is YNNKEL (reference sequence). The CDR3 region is CASSQDATTPDAFF. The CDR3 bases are TGTGCCAGCAGCCAAGATGCGACCACGCCTGACGCTTTCTTT.

CDR3 in DNA: TGTGCCAGCAGTGTCCGTGGAGGGCCTCAAGAGACCCAGTACTTC. Translation: CASSVRGGPQETQYF. This chain links TRBV28 with TRBJ2-5, with a tentative D call TRBD2 (6 bases). Trimming stripped 5 bases from V and 2 bases from J, with 15 bases between. The CDR3 covers 15 residues. Germline loops: CDR1 MDHEN, CDR2 SYDVKM. Variable domain in full (rest from reference TRBV28 and TRBJ2-5): DVKVTQSSRYLVKRTGEKVFLECVQDMDHENMFWYRQDPGLGLRLIYFSYDVKMKEKGDIPEGYSVSREKKERFSLILESASTNQTSMYLCASSVRGGPQETQYFGPGTRLLVL.

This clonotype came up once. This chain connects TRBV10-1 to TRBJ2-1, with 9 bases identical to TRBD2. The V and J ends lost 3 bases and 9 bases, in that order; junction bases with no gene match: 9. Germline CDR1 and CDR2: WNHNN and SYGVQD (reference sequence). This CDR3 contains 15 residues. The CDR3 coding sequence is TGCGCCAGCAGTGAAAGGCTAGCGGGGAGGAGTGAGCAGTTCTTC. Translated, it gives CASSERLAGRSEQFF.

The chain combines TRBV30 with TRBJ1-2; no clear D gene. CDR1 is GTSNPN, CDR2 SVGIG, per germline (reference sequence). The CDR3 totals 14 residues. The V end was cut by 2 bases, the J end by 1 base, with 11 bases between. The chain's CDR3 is CAWSSLGFNYGYTF. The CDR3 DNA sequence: TGTGCCTGGAGTTCGTTGGGGTTTAACTATGGCTACACCTTC.

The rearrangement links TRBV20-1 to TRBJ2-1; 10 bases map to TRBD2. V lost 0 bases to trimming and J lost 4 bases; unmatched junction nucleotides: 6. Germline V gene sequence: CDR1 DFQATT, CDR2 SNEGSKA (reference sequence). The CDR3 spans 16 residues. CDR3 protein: CSARDLVAGGYNEQFF. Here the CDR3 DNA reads TGCAGTGCTAGAGATCTGGTAGCGGGGGGTTACAATGAGCAGTTCTTC.

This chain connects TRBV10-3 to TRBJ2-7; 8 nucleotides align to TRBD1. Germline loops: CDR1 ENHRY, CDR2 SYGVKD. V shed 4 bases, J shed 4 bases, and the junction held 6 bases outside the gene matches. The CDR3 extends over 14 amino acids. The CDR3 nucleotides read TGTGCCATCAGTGCGGACAGGGTGAGGTACGAGCAGTACTTC. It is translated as CAISADRVRYEQYF.

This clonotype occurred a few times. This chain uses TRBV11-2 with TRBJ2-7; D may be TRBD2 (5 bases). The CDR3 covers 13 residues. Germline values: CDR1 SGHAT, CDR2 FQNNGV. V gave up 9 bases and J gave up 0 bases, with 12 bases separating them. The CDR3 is CASSSGNSYEQYF. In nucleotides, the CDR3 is TGTGCCAGTAGTTCGGGGAACTCCTACGAGCAGTACTTC.

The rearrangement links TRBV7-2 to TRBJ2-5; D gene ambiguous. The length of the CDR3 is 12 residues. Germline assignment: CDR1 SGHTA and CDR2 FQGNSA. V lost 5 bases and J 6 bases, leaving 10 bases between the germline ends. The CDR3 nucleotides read TGTGCCAGCAGCCCCTATAGAAAGACCCAGTACTTC. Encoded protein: CASSPYRKTQYF.

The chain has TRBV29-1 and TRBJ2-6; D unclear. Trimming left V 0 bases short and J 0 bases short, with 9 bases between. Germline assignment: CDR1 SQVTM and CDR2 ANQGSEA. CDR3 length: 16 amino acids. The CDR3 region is CSVEDRRNSGANVLTF. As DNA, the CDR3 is TGCAGCGTTGAAGATCGCAGAAACTCTGGGGCCAACGTCCTGACTTTC.

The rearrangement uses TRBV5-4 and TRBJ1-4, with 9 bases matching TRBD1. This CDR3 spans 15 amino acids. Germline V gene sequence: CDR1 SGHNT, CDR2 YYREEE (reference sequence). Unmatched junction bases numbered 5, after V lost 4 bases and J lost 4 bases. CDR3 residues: CASSPMTGGNEKLFF. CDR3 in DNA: TGTGCCAGCAGCCCGATGACAGGGGGTAATGAAAAACTGTTTTTT.

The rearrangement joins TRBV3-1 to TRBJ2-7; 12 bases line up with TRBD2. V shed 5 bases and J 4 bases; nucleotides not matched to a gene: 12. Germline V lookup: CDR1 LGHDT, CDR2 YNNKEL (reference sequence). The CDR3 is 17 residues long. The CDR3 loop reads CASSSFGLAGRGYEQYF. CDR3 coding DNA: TGTGCCAGCAGCTCCTTCGGACTAGCGGGAAGGGGGTACGAGCAGTACTTC.

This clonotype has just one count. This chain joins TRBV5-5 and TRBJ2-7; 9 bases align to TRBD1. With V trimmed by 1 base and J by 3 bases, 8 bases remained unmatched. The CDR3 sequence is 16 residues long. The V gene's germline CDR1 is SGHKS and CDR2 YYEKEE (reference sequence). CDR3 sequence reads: CASSLPRDRVGYEQYF. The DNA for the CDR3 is TGTGCCAGCAGCTTGCCCCGGGACAGGGTGGGCTACGAGCAGTACTTC.

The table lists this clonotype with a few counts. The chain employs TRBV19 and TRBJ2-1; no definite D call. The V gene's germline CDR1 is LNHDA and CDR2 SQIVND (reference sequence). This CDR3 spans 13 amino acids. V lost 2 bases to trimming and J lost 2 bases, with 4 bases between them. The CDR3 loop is CASSIQTYNEQFF. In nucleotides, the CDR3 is TGTGCCAGTAGTATACAGACCTACAATGAGCAGTTCTTC.

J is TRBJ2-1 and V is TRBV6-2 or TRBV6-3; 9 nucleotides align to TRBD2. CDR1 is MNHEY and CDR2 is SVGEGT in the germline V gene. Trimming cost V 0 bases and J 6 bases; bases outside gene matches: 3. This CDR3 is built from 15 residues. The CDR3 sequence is CASSYSREGSNEQFF. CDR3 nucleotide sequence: TGTGCCAGCAGTTACTCGCGGGAGGGGAGCAATGAGCAGTTCTTC.

The CDR3 here is CARAELAAHEQYF. The DNA of the CDR3 is TGTGCCAGAGCTGAACTAGCGGCTCACGAGCAGTACTTC. The chain couples TRBV2 to TRBJ2-7, with TRBD2 identical over 8 bases. V lost 9 bases and J lost 5; bases outside the gene matches: 9. Germline-derived CDR1 and CDR2 are SNHLY and FYNNEI. CDR3 length equals 13 residues.

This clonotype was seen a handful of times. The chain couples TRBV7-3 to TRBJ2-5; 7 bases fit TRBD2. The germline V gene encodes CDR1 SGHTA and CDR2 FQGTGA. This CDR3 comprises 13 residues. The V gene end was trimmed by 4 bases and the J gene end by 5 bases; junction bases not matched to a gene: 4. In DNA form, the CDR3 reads TGTGCCAGCAGCTCCTCCGGGGGGGAGACCCAGTACTTC. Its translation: CASSSSGGETQYF.

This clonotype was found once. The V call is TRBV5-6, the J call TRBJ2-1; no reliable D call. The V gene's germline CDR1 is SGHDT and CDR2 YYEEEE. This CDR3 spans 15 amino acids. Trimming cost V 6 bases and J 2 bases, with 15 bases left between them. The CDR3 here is CASNRHLLPYNEQFF. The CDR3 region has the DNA TGTGCCAGCAACCGCCACTTATTACCCTACAATGAGCAGTTCTTC. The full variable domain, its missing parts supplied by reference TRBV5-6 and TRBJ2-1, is DAGVTQSPTHLIKTRGQQVTLRCSPKSGHDTVSWYQQALGQGPQFIFQYYEEEERQRGNFPDRFSGHQFPNYSSELNVNALLLGDSALYLCASNRHLLPYNEQFFGPGTRLTVL.

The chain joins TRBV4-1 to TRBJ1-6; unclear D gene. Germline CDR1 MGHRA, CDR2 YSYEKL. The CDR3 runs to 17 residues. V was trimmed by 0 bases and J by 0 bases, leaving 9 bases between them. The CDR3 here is CASSQELASSYNSPLHF. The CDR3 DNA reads TGCGCCAGCAGCCAAGAGTTGGCAAGCTCCTATAATTCACCCCTCCACTTT.

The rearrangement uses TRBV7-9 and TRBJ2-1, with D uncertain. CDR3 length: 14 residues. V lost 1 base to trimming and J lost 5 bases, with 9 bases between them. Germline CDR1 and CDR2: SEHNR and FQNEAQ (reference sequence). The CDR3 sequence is CASSLVGFDNEQFF. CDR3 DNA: TGTGCCAGCAGCTTAGTTGGCTTCGACAATGAGCAGTTCTTC.

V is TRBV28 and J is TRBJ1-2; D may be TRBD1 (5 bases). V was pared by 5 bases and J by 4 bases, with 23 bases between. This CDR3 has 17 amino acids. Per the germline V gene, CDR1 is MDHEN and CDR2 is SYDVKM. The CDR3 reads CASSQIFGGSVSYGYTF. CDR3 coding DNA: TGTGCCAGCAGTCAGATCTTTGGGGGATCCGTTAGCTATGGCTACACCTTC.

CDR3 protein: CASSVAGTEMNTEAFF. The CDR3 nucleotides read TGTGCCAGCAGCGTAGCTGGGACAGAGATGAACACTGAAGCTTTCTTT. This sequence joins TRBV9 and TRBJ1-1; TRBD1 agrees at 7 bases. This CDR3 contains 16 residues. V lost 0 bases to trimming and J lost 0 bases; unmatched junction nucleotides: 5. The germline V gene has CDR1 SGDLS and CDR2 YYNGEE. Full variable domain (outside the CDR3, taken from reference TRBV9 and TRBJ1-1): DSGVTQTPKHLITATGQRVTLRCSPRSGDLSVYWYQQSLDQGLQFLIQYYNGEERAKGNILERFSAQQFPDLHSELNLSSLELGDSALYFCASSVAGTEMNTEAFFGQGTRLTVV.

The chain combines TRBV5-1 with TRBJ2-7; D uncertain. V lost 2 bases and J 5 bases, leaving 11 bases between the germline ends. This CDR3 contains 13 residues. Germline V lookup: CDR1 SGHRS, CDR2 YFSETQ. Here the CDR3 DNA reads TGCGCCAGCAGCTTATTACCCTCGGACGAGCAGTACTTC. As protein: CASSLLPSDEQYF. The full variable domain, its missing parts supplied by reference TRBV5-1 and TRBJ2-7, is KAGVTQTPRYLIKTRGQQVTLSCSPISGHRSVSWYQQTPGQGLQFLFEYFSETQRNKGNFPGRFSGRQFSNSRSEMNVSTLELGDSALYLCASSLLPSDEQYFGPGTRLTVT.

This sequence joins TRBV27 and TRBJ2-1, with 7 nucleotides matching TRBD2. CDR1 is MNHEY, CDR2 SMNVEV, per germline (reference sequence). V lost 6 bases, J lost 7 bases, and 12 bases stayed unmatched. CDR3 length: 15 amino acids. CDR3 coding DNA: TGTGCCAGCAGCCTTCTAAGCGGGACGGGAAATGAGCAGTTCTTC. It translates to CASSLLSGTGNEQFF.

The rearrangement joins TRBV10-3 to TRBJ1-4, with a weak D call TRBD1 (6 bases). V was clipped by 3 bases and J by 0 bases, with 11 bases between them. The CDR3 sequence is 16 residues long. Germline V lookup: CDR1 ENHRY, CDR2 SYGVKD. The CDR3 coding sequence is TGTGCCATCAGTGAACGGGACACCGCAACTAATGAAAAACTGTTTTTT. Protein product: CAISERDTATNEKLFF.

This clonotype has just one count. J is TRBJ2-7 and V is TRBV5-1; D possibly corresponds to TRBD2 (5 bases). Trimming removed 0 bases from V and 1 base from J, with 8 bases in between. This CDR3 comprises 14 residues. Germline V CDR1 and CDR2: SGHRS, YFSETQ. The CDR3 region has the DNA TGCGCCAGCAGCTTGGAGCGGTTTTCCTACGAGCAGTACTTC. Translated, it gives CASSLERFSYEQYF.

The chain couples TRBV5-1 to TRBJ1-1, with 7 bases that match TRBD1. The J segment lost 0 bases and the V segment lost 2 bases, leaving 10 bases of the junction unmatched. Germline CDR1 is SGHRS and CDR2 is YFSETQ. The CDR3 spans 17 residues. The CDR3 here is CASSFHRGNGMNTEAFF. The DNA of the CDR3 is TGCGCCAGCAGCTTCCACAGGGGTAACGGGATGAACACTGAAGCTTTCTTT.

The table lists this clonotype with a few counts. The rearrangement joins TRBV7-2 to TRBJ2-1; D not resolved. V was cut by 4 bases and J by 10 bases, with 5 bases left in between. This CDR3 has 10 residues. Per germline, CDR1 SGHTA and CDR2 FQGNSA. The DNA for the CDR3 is TGTGCCAGCAGCTATTTGGAGCAGTTCTTC. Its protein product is CASSYLEQFF.

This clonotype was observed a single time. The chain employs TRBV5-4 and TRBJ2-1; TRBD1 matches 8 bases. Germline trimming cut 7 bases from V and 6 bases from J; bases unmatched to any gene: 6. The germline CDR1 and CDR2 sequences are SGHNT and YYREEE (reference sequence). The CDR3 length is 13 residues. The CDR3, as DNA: TGTGCCAGCGGCTGGGGGACAGGCAATGAGCAGTTCTTC. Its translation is CASGWGTGNEQFF. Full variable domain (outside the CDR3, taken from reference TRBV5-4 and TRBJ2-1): ETGVTQSPTHLIKTRGQQVTLRCSSQSGHNTVSWYQQALGQGPQFIFQYYREEENGRGNFPPRFSGLQFPNYSSELNVNALELDDSALYLCASGWGTGNEQFFGPGTRLTVL.